This TCR beta chain emerged from a study of CXCR3-negative and CXCR3-positive naive CD8 T cells (dated by TCRdb to between 2018 and 2021). A note on the overall study: In total, about 150 million TRB reads were obtained, corresponding to roughly 1.5 +/- 0.3 million reads per library. Diversity and physicochemical repertoire analyses covered 10 to 11 donors pooled from two independent experiments. TRBV-TRBJ cluster analysis included naive subsets from a handful of donors and memory cells from 3 donors. Points the paper makes about the study in general: Compared with CXCR3-negative naive cells, CXCR3-positive naive cells had TRB CDR3s with higher hydrophobicity (lower Kidera factor 4), lower energy, and higher strength and volume indices. Because CXCR3 expression was partially decreased after cryopreservation, freshly isolated PBMCs were used for most assays. Surface CD5, linked to self-reactivity in mice, was comparable between naive subsets; TCR interaction strength was therefore also inferred from TRB CDR3 physicochemical properties. Repertoire diversity was comparably high in both naive subsets but much lower in memory CD8+ T cells. Naive CXCR3-negative and CXCR3-positive cells from the same donor showed similar TRBV-TRBJ usage, whereas memory cells showed distinct patterns.

For each CD8+ T cell subset, flow sorting was done in triplicate, and 300,000 to 350,000 cells per subset went directly into RLT lysis buffer. To keep memory contaminants out, a stringent definition of naive CD8+ T cells was applied: CD45RO-CCR7+CD27+CD95-. Standard density gradient centrifugation was used to isolate peripheral blood mononuclear cells from buffy coats. A FACSAria III was used to flow-sort naive CXCR3-negative and CXCR3-positive CD8+ T cells. Total RNA was extracted from sorted cells with an RNeasy Mini Kit. Note on this clonotype: No cognate antigen has been identified for it.

The CDR3 contains 13 residues, cysteine and phenylalanine counted. No DNA is recorded. CDR1 and CDR2 (SQVTM, ANQGSEA) derive from the germline V gene. Data came from a NextSeq 550. The Human TCR Profiling Kit (MiLaboratory) was used to prepare UMI-labeled 5' RACE TRB cDNA libraries. cDNA synthesis used the entire amount of extracted RNA, and PCR amplification then used the entire amount of cDNA produced. The libraries were made side by side, with each library going through the same number of PCR cycles. Per the authors' processing: With a minimum of two reads required per UMI, MIGEC and MiXCR pulled out about 54,000 +/- 9,700 unique UMI-labeled TRB cDNA molecules from each library. On average, roughly 40,000 +/- 10,000 functional in-frame TRB CDR3 nucleotide clonotypes lacking stop codons were found per library. Diversity metrics, including normalized Shannon-Wiener and Chao1, were computed in VDJtools after downsampling to 5000 UMI-labeled TRB molecules per sample. VDJtools computed clonotype-size-weighted physicochemical properties of the central five CDR3 residues: interaction energy, strength, volume and Kidera factor 4. Reprocessed by TCRdb, the reads give a single entry per CDR3 protein sequence, without DNA. These V and J calls are TCRdb output, not the study's own analysis. The table for this sample records 100,000 to 150,000 distinct CDR3 sequences. The leading ten clones occupy 0.45% to 0.6% of the sample.

The sequenced sample was naive CXCR3- CD8+ T cells from blood. In the paper's terms, the cell subset or site label means: CD45RO-CCR7+CD27+CD95- naive CD8+ T cells lacking CXCR3 (TNR3-). This clonotype was obtained from a human donor in good health. Some clones in this sample may be carry-over from other donors' samples. The chain joins TRBV29-1 to TRBJ2-7; TCRdb selects TRBD1, and the lack of DNA leaves this call unchecked. The CDR3 amino acid sequence is: CSAVGGPTYEQYF.